These T cell receptor beta chains were read from a single sample in a study of blood T cells in healthy people across ages. TCRdb ran MiXCR on the 5' RACE reads and lists one entry per CDR3 protein. The repertoire holds approximately 670,000 distinct CDR3 sequences, with 40% to 50% as singletons. Sequenced material: blood. Every receptor here comes from a man of 80 years or more in good health. The CDR3 runs from the conserved cysteine through the conserved F or W. The order of the fields is CDR3 length, V gene, CDR3 protein.

18 | TRBV14 | CASSQDQFLAGGREKLFF
13 | TRBV6-2/TRBV6-3 | CASSRHTNYGYTF
13 | TRBV6-5 | CASSYRGNQPQHF
15 | TRBV7-2 | CASSIGGAGNEKLFF
14 | TRBV27 | CASSFGGATGELFF
15 | TRBV7-3 | CASSLAAGTGNEQFF
13 | TRBV29-1 | CSVGTGSSQPQHF
13 | TRBV6-5 | CASSPGVWDIRYF
14 | TRBV11-1 | CASSHTSGSTTQYF
17 | TRBV4-1 | CASSHPARDRVSYGYTF
12 | TRBV29-1 | CSAGTGADTQYF
14 | TRBV15 | CATSMGQGSREQYF
16 | TRBV20-1 | CSASRQNLLAKNIQYF
12 | TRBV29-1 | CSVTGDSYEQYF
16 | TRBV9 | CASSAGLAGDTGELFF
14 | TRBV11-2 | CASREQQSNNEQFF
14 | TRBV7-2 | CASSLAGGRYGYTF
15 | TRBV6-5 | CASSIIGTSGGREYF
13 | TRBV29-1 | CSTIADSSYEQYF
16 | TRBV7-2 | CASSSQVSAPLYGYTF
15 | TRBV7-2 | CASSPQGGRPDTQYF
13 | TRBV6-2/TRBV6-3 | CASMGTFTDTQYF
13 | TRBV6-2/TRBV6-3 | CASSQNSGGEQFF
16 | TRBV21-1 | CASSKEGPSGVYEQYF
14 | TRBV6-2/TRBV6-3 | CASSRGQPDSPPHF
17 | TRBV20-1 | CSASGLAGGIGTGELFF
18 | TRBV7-2 | CASSLAVGTSGRLDTQYF
14 | TRBV4-3 | CASSRSRRGQRQYF
16 | TRBV7-7 | CASSPTGGVTYNEQFF
11 | TRBV29-1 | CSAAGADTQYF
14 | TRBV20-1 | CSAKITGPNSPLHF
14 | TRBV10-3 | CAASGTGNPQPQHF
15 | TRBV12-3/TRBV12-4 | CASSYTSGVGAEQFF
17 | TRBV6-2/TRBV6-3 | CASSYSQGSLTKNIQYF
22 | TRBV10-2 | CASSERDNRGFVRSAGANVLTF
12 | TRBV24-1 | CATSDSPSEQFF
11 | TRBV20-1 | CSARYNNEQYF
12 | TRBV27 | CASSSTRGAWHF
12 | TRBV29-1 | CSVLGQAYEQYF
14 | TRBV28 | CASSSVRGRETQYF
15 | TRBV4-1 | CASSLELQESYEQYF
15 | TRBV6-2/TRBV6-3 | CASSDRGFGNQPQHF
13 | TRBV19 | CASSIQNQETQYF
14 | TRBV5-4 | CASSRTSGETEQFF
14 | TRBV30 | CAWNSGGRTDTQYF
12 | TRBV21-1 | CASRGQGGGYTF